The T cell receptor beta chain under discussion was sequenced for a study of T-cell memory formation after mild COVID-19. For the study at large: Most TCR clusters belonged to a single donor.

General study points: Contracting CD4+ clones sat mainly in CM and EM; CD8+ in EMRA. CD4+ bias marked clones expanding day 15 to 37, unlike balanced contracting clones.

Germline V gene sequence: CDR1 SQVTM, CDR2 ANQGSEA. The length of the CDR3 is 13 residues. With 6 bases removed from V and 0 bases from J, the gap between germline ends came to 10 bases. Note on this clonotype: Its target is not known.

Libraries for TCRalpha and TCRbeta carried sample barcodes and unique molecular identifiers via 5'RACE. TCRdb re-called the 5' RACE reads with MiXCR, one entry per CDR3 protein. The sample includes a few hundred thousand distinct CDR3 sequences, about 20% of them seen just once. V is TRBV29-1 and J is TRBJ2-3, with D uncertain. Sequencing input: PBMCs or a T cell subset sorted from them (not recorded which). This sequence was found in an adult woman who had mild COVID-19 (a few samples of this study predate the infection). Cell type and time point are not known. The CDR3 spells CSVRPASTDTQYF. The CDR3 DNA is TGCAGCGTCCGACCGGCCAGCACAGATACGCAGTATTTT.